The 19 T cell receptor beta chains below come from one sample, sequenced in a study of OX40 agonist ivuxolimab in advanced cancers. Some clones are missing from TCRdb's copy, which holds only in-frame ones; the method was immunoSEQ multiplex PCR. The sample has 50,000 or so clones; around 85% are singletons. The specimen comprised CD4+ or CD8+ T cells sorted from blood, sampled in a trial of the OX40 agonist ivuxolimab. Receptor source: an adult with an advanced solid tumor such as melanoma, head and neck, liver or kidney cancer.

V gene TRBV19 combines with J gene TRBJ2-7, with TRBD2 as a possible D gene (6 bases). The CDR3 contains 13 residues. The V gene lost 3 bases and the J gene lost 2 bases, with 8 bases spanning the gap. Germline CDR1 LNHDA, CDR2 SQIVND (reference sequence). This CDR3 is CASSIRGTYEQYF. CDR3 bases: TGTGCCAGTAGTATCCGCGGGACCTACGAGCAGTACTTC.

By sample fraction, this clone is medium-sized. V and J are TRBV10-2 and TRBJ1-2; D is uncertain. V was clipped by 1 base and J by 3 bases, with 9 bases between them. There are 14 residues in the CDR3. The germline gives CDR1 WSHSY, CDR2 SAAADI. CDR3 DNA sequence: TGCGCCAGCAGTGAGTACAGTCCCTACTATGGCTACACCTTC. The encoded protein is CASSEYSPYYGYTF.

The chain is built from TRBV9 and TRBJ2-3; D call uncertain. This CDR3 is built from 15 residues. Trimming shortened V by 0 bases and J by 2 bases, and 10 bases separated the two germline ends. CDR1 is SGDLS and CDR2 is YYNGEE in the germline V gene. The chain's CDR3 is CASSVVEWITDTQYF. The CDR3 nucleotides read TGTGCCAGCAGCGTAGTGGAATGGATCACAGATACGCAGTATTTT.

DNA of the CDR3: TGTGCCAGCAGTAGACAGGGGATCGAGGCAGATACGCAGTATTTT. Its translation is CASSRQGIEADTQYF. This chain links TRBV14 with TRBJ2-3, with TRBD1 identical over 8 bases. Unmatched junction bases numbered 9, after V lost 6 bases and J lost 4 bases. Germline assignment: CDR1 SGHDN and CDR2 FVKESK. This CDR3 contains 15 residues.

CDR3 sequence: CASSRGLAGGKETQYF. CDR3 nucleotides: TGTGCCAGTAGTAGGGGACTAGCGGGAGGGAAAGAGACCCAGTACTTC. The gene calls are TRBV19 and TRBJ2-5, with TRBD2 identical over 16 bases. The CDR3 runs 16 residues. Germline-derived CDR1 and CDR2 are LNHDA and SQIVND (reference sequence). V dropped 4 bases and J dropped 3; count of bases not matched to a gene: 2.

The CDR3 is CASSLVGRSAQETQYF. The CDR3 DNA reads as TGTGCCAGCAGCTTAGTAGGCAGATCCGCCCAAGAGACCCAGTACTTC. The chain couples TRBV7-2 to TRBJ2-5, with D uncertain. CDR1 and CDR2 (germline): SGHTA, FQGNSA. This CDR3 is 16 amino acids long. Trimming cost V 1 base and J 1 base, with 13 bases left between them.

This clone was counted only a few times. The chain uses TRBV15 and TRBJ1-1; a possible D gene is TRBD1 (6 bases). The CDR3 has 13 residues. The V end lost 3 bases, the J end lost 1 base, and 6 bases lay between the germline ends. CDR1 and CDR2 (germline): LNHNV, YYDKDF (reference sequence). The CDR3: CATSRTGNTEAFF. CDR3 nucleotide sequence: TGTGCCACCAGCAGGACAGGGAACACTGAAGCTTTCTTT.

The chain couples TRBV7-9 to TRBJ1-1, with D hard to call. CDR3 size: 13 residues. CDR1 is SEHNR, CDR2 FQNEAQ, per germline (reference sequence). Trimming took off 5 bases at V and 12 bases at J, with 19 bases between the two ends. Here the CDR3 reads CASSVRTHMPPFF. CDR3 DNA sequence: TGTGCCAGCAGCGTCCGGACCCACATGCCCCCTTTCTTT.

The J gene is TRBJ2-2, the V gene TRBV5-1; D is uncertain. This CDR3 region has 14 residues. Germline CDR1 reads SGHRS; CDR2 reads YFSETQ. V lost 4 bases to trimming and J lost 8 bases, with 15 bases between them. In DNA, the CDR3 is TGCGCCAGCAGCCCGGACCGGCCGGGTGGGGAGCTGTTTTTT. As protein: CASSPDRPGGELFF.

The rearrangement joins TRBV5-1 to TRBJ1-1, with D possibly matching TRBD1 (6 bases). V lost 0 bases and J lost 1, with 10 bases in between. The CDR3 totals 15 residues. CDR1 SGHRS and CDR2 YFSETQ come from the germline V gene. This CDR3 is CASSLAGRGNTEAFF. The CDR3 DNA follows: TGCGCCAGCAGCTTGGCCGGCAGGGGGAACACTGAAGCTTTCTTT.

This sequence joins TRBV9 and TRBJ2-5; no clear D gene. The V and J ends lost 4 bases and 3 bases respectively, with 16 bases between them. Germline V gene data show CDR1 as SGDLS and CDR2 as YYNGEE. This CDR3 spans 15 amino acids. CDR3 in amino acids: CASSLAGSREETQYF. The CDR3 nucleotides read TGTGCCAGCAGCCTCGCAGGTAGTAGGGAAGAGACCCAGTACTTC.

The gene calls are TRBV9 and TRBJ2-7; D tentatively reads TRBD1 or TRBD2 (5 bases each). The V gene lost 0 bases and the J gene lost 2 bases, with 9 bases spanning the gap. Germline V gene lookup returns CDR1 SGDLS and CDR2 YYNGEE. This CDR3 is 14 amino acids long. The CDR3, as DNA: TGTGCCAGCAGCGTAGGGGGGACCCCCTACGAGCAGTACTTC. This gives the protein CASSVGGTPYEQYF.

The CDR3 loop reads CASLSYPTSGATDTQYF. The CDR3 coding sequence is TGCGCCAGCCTTAGCTACCCGACTAGCGGGGCCACAGATACGCAGTATTTT. The rearrangement uses TRBV5-1 and TRBJ2-3, with 11 bases lining up with TRBD2. Germline lookup yields CDR1 SGHRS and CDR2 YFSETQ. V shed 7 bases and J 2 bases; nucleotides not matched to a gene: 12. The CDR3 spans 17 residues.

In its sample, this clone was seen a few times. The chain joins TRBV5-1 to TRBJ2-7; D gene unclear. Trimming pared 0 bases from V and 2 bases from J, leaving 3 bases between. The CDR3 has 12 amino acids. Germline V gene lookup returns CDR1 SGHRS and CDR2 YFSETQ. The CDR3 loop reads CASSLGAYEQYF. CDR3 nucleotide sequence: TGCGCCAGCAGCTTGGGAGCCTACGAGCAGTACTTC. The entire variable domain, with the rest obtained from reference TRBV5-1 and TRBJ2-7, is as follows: KAGVTQTPRYLIKTRGQQVTLSCSPISGHRSVSWYQQTPGQGLQFLFEYFSETQRNKGNFPGRFSGRQFSNSRSEMNVSTLELGDSALYLCASSLGAYEQYFGPGTRLTVT.

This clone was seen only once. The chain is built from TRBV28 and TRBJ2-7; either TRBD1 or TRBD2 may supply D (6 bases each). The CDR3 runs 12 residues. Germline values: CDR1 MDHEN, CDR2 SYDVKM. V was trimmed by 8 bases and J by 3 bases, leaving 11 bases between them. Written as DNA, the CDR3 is TGTGCCAGCCGCAGGGGAGGCTACGAGCAGTACTTC. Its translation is CASRRGGYEQYF.

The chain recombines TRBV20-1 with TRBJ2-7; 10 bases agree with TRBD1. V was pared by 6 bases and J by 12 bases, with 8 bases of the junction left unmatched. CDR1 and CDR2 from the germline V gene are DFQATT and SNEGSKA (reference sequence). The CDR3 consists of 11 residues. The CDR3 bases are TGCAGTGCGACCCCGGGACAGGGGACGTACTTC. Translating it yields CSATPGQGTYF.

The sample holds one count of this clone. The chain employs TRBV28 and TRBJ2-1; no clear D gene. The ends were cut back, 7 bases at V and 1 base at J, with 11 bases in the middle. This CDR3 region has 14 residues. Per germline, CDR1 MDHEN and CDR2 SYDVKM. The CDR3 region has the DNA TGTGCCAGCACCTCGAGTGGGTCCTACAATGAGCAGTTCTTC. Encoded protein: CASTSSGSYNEQFF.

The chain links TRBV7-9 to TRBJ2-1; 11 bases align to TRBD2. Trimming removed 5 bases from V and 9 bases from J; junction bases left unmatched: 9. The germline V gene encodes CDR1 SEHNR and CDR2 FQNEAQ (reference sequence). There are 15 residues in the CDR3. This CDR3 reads CASSLLAGALGEQFF. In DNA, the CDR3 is TGTGCCAGCAGCCTACTAGCGGGAGCGCTGGGTGAGCAGTTCTTC.

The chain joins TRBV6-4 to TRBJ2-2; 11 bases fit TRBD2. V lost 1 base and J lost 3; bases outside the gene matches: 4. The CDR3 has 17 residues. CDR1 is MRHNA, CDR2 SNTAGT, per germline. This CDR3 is CASSDFLTSGDTGELFF. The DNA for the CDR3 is TGTGCCAGCAGTGACTTTTTGACTAGCGGGGACACCGGGGAGCTGTTTTTT.